The entry below describes one T cell receptor beta chain. The target antigen is unknown. These data originate in a study of PD-1 blockade in classical Hodgkin lymphoma. Overall study findings and caveats: CD4+ TCR diversity rose significantly by C4D1, and CD8+ TCR diversity did not.

Trimming left V 3 bases short and J 0 bases short, with 12 bases between. The V gene's germline CDR1 is ENHRY and CDR2 SYGVKD. The CDR3 has 16 amino acids. All patients relapsed after autologous stem cell transplantation, and brentuximab vedotin exposure varied. Sequenced by immunoSEQ multiplex PCR; TCRdb stores in-frame clones only, minus some. This sample yields tens of thousands of clones, of which about nine tenths are seen a single time; 22% belongs to the top ten. This receptor was identified in a human donor with classical Hodgkin lymphoma. The chain links TRBV10-3 to TRBJ2-4; TRBD2 might be the D (6 bases). This specimen was peripheral blood mononuclear cells (PBMCs), taken at baseline. The CDR3 region is CAISDPGLEAKNIQYF. CDR3 DNA sequence: TGTGCCATCAGTGATCCGGGACTGGAAGCCAAAAACATTCAGTACTTC.